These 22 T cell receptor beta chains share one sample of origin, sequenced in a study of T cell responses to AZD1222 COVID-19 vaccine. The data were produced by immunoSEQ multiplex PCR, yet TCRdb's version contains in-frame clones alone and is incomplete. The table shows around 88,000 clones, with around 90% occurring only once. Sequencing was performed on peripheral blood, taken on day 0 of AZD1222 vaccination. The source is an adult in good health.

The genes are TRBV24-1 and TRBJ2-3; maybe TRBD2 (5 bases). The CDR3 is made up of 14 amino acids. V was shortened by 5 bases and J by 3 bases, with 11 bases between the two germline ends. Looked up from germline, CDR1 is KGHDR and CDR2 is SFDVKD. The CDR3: CATSVEGLTDTQYF. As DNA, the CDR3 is TGTGCCACCAGTGTCGAGGGCCTAACAGATACGCAGTATTTT.

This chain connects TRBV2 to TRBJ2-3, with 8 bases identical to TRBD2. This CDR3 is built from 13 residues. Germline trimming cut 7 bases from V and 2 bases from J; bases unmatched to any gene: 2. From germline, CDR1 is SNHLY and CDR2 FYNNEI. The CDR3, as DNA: TGTGCCAGCATGGGACTAGACACAGATACGCAGTATTTT. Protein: CASMGLDTDTQYF.

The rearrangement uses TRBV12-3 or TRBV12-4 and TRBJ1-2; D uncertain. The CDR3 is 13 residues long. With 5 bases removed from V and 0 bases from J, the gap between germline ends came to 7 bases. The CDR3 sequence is CASSRNANYGYTF. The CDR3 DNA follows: TGTGCCAGCAGTAGAAACGCTAACTATGGCTACACCTTC.

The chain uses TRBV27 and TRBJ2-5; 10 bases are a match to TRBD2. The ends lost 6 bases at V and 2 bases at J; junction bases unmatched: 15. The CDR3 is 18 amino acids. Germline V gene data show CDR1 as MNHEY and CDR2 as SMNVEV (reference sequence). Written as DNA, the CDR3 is TGTGCCAGCAGGCAACGCTCAGCTAGCGGGGGCCCGCAAGAGACCCAGTACTTC. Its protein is CASRQRSASGGPQETQYF.

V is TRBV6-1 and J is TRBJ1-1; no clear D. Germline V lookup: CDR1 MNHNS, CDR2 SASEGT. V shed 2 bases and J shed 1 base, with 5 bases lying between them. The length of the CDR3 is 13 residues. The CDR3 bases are TGTGCCAGCAGTGAAAGCGGGAACACTGAAGCTTTCTTT. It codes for CASSESGNTEAFF.

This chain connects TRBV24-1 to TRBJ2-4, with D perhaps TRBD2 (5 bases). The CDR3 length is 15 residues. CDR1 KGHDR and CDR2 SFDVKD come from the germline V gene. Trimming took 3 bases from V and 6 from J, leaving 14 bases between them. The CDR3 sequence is CATSDRSVGRNIQYF. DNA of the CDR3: TGTGCCACCAGTGATCGGTCGGTGGGGAGAAACATTCAGTACTTC.

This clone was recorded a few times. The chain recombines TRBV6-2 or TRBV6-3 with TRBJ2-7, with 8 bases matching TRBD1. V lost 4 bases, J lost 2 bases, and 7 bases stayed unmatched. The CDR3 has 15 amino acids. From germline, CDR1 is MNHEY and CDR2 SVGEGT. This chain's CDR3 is CASSSTGAGTYEQYF. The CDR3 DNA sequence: TGTGCCAGCAGTTCGACAGGGGCGGGAACCTACGAGCAGTACTTC.

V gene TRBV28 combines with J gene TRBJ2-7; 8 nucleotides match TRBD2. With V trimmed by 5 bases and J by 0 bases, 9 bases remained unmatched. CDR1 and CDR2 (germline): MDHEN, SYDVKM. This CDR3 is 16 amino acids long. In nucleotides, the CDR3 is TGTGCCAGCAGTGACTCTAGCGGGCTTATCTCCTACGAGCAGTACTTC. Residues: CASSDSSGLISYEQYF.

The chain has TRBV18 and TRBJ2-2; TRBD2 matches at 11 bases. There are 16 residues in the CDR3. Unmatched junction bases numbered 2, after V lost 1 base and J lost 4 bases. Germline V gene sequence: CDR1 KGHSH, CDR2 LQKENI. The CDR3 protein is CASSPRLAGGTGELFF. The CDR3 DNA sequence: TGTGCCAGCTCACCACGCCTAGCGGGAGGCACCGGGGAGCTGTTTTTT.

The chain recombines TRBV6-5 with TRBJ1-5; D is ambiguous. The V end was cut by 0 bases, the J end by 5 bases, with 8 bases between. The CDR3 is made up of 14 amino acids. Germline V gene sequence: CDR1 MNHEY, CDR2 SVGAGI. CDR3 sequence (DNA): TGTGCCAGCAGTTACTCGCTGGGTTATCAGCCCCAGCATTTT. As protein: CASSYSLGYQPQHF.

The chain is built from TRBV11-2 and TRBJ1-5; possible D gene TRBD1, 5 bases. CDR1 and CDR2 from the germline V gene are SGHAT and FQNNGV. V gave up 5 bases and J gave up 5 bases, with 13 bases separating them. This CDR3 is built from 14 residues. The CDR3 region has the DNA TGTGCCAGCAGCGCAACCGGGGCCGATCAGCCCCAGCATTTT. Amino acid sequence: CASSATGADQPQHF.

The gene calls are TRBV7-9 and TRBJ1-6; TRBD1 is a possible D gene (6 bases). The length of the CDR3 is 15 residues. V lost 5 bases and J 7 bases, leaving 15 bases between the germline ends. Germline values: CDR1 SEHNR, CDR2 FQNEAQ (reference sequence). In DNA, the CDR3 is TGTGCCAGCAGCGAAACGACAGGATTGAATTCACCCCTCCACTTT. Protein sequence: CASSETTGLNSPLHF.

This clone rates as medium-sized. The CDR3, as DNA: TGTGCCACCAGCGGTCCGGGACAAGACTTTTACGAGCAGTACTTC. This translates into CATSGPGQDFYEQYF. The chain employs TRBV15 and TRBJ2-7, with a weak D call TRBD1 (6 bases). With 5 bases removed from V and 4 bases from J, the gap between germline ends came to 18 bases. Germline V gene data show CDR1 as LNHNV and CDR2 as YYDKDF (reference sequence). The CDR3 runs 15 residues.

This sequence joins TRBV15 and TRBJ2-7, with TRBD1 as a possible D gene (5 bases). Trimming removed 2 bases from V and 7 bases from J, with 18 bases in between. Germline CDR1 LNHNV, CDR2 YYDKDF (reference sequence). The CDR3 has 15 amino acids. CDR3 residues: CATSRPRRMGLEQYF. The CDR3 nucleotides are TGTGCCACCAGCAGACCCCGACGGATGGGGCTTGAGCAGTACTTC. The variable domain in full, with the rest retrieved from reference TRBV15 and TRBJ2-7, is DAMVIQNPRYQVTQFGKPVTLSCSQTLNHNVMYWYQQKSSQAPKLLFHYYDKDFNNEADTPDNFQSRRPNTSFCFLDIRSPGLGDTAMYLCATSRPRRMGLEQYFGPGTRLTVT.

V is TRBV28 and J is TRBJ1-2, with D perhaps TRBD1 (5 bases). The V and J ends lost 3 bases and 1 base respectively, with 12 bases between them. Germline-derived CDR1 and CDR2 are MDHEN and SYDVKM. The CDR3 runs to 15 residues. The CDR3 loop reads CASSLRGPRNYGYTF. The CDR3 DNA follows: TGTGCCAGCAGTTTGCGGGGACCGCGTAACTATGGCTACACCTTC.

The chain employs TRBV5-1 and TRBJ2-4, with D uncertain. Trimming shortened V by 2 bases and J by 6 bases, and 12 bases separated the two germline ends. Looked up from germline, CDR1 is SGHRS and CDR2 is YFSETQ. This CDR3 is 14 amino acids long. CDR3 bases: TGCGCCAGCAGCTTCGGTGGGCCGGGAAACATTCAGTACTTC. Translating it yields CASSFGGPGNIQYF.

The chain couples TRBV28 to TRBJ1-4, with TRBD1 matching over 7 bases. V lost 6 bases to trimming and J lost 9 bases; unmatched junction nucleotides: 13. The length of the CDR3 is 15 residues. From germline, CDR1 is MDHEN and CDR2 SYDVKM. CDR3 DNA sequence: TGTGCCAGCAGACCCAGACAGGGAGAGTTCAAAAAACTGTTTTTT. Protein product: CASRPRQGEFKKLFF.

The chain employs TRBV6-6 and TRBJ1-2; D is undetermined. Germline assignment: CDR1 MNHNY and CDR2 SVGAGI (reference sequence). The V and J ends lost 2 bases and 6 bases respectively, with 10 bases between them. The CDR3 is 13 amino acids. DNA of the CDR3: TGTGCCAGCAGTTACGGTTCAAGTGATGGCTACACCTTC. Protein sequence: CASSYGSSDGYTF.

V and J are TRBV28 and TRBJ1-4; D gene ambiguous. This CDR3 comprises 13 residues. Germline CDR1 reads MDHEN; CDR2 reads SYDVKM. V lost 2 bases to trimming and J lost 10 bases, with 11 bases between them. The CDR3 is CASSLAGGGKLFF. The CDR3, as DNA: TGTGCCAGCAGTTTAGCGGGAGGCGGAAAACTGTTTTTT.

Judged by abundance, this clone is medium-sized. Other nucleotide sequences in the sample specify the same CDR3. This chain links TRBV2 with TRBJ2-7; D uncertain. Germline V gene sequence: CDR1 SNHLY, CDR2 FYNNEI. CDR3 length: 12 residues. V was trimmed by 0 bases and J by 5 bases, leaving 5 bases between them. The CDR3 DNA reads TGTGCCAGCAGTGAAGCGGGAAACGAGCAGTACTTC. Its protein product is CASSEAGNEQYF.

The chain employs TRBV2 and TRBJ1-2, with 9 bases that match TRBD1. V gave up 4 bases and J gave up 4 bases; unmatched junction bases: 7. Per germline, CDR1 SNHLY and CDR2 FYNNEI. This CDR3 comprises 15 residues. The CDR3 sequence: CASSAPGQGGYGYTF. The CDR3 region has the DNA TGTGCCAGCAGTGCCCCGGGACAGGGCGGCTATGGCTACACCTTC.

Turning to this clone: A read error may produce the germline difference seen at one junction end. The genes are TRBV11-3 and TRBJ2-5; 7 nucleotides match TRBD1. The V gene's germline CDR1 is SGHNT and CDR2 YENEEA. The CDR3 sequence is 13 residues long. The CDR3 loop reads CASSSGPQGNANF. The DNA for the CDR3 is TGTGCCAGCAGCTCCGGACCACAGGGGAATGCGAACTTC.